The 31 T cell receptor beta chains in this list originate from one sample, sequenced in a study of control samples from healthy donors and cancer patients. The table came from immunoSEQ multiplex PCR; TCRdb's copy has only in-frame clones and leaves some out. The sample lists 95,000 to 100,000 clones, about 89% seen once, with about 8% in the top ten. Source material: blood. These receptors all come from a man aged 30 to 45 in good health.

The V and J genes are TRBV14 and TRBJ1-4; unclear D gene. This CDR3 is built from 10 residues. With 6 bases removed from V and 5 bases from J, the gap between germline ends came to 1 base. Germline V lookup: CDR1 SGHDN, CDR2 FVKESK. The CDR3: CASRNEKLFF. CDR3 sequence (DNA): TGTGCCAGCAGGAATGAAAAACTGTTTTTT.

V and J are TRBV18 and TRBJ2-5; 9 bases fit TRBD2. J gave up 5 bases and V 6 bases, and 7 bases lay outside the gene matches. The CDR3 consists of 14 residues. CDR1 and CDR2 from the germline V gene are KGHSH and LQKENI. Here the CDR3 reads CASSPLAGTETQYF. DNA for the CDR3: TGTGCCAGCTCCCCCCTAGCGGGAACTGAGACCCAGTACTTC.

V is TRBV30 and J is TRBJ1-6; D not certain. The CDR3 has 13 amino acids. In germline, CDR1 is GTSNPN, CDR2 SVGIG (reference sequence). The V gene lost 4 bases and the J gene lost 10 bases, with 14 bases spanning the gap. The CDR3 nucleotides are TGTGCCTGGAATGAGGACTTCTCGTCACCCCTCCACTTT. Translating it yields CAWNEDFSSPLHF.

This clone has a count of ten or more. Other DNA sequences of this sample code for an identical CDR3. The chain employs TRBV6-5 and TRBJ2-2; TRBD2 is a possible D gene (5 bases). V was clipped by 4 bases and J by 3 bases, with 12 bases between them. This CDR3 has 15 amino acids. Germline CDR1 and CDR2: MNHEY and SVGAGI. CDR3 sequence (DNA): TGTGCCAGCAGTTCATTAGCGAGGGACACCGGGGAGCTGTTTTTT. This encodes CASSSLARDTGELFF.

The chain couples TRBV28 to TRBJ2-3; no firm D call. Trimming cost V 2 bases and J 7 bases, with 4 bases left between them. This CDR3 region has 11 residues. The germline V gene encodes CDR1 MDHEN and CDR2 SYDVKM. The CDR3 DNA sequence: TGTGCCAGCAGTTTAAGTTATACGCAGTATTTT. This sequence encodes CASSLSYTQYF. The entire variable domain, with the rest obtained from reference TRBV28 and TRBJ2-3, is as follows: DVKVTQSSRYLVKRTGEKVFLECVQDMDHENMFWYRQDPGLGLRLIYFSYDVKMKEKGDIPEGYSVSREKKERFSLILESASTNQTSMYLCASSLSYTQYFGPGTRLTVL.

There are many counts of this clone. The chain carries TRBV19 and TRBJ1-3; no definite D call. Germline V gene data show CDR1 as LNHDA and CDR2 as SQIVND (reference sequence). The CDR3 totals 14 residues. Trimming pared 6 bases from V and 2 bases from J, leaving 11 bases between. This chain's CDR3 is CASRPGATGNTIYF. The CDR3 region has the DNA TGTGCCAGTAGACCCGGAGCGACTGGAAACACCATATATTTT.

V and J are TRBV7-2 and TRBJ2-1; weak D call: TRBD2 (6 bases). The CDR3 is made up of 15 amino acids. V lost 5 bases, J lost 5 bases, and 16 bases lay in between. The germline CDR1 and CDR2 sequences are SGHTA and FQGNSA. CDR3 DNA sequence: TGTGCCAGCAGCAAAGCTAGCGCTGTCAACAATGAGCAGTTCTTC. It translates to CASSKASAVNNEQFF. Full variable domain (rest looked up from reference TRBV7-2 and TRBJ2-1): GAGVSQSPSNKVTEKGKDVELRCDPISGHTALYWYRQSLGQGLEFLIYFQGNSAPDKSGLPSDRFSAERTGGSVSTLTIQRTQQEDSAVYLCASSKASAVNNEQFFGPGTRLTVL.

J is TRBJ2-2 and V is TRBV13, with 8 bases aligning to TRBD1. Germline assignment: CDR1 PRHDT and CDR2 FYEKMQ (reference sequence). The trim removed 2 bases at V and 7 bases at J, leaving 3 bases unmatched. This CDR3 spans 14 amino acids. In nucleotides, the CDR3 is TGTGCCAGCAGCTTACTACAGGGGGTCGGGGAGCTGTTTTTT. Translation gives CASSLLQGVGELFF.

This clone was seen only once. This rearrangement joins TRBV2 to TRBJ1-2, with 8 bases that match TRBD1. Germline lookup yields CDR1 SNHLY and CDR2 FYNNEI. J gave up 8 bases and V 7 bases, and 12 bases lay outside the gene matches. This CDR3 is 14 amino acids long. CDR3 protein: CASTLPGQDLGYTF. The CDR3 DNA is TGTGCCAGCACCCTTCCGGGACAGGACCTCGGCTACACCTTC.

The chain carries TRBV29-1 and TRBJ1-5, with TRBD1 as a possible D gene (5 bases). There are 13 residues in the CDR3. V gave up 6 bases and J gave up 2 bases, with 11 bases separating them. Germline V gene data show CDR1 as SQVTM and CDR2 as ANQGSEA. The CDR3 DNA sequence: TGCAGCGTCGGGGACCGAGGCAATCAGCCCCAGCATTTT. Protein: CSVGDRGNQPQHF.

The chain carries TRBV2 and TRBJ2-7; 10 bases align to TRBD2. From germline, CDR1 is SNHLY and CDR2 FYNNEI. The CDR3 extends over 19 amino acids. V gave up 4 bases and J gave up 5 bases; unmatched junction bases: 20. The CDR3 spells CASSAHFRGLADIGNEQYF. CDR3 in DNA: TGTGCCAGCAGTGCACACTTTCGCGGACTAGCGGACATCGGGAACGAGCAGTACTTC. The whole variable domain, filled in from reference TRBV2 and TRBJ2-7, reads EPEVTQTPSHQVTQMGQEVILRCVPISNHLYFYWYRQILGQKVEFLVSFYNNEISEKSEIFDDQFSVERPDGSNFTLKIRSTKLEDSAMYFCASSAHFRGLADIGNEQYFGPGTRLTVT.

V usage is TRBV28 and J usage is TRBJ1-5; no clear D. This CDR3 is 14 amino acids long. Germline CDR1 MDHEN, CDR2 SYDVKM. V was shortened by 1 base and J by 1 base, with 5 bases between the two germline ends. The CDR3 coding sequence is TGTGCCAGCAGTTTATCGGGAAGCAATCAGCCCCAGCATTTT. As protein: CASSLSGSNQPQHF.

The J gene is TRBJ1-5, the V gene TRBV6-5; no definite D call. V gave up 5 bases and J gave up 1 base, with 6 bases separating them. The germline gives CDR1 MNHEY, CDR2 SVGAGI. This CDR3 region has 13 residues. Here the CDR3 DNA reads TGTGCCAGCAGTCGAGTAAGCAATCAGCCCCAGCATTTT. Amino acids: CASSRVSNQPQHF.

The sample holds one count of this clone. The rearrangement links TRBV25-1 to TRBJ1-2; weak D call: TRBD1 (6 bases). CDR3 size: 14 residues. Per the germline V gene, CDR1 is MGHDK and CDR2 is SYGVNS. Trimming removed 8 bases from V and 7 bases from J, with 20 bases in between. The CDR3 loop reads CASESTTGKAGYTF. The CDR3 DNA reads TGTGCCAGCGAGAGCACTACAGGGAAGGCTGGCTACACCTTC.

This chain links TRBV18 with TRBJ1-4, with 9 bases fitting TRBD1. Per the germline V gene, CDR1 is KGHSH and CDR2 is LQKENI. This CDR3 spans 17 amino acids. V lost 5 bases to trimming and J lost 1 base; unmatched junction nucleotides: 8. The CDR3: CASSIGQGRGTNEKLFF. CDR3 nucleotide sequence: TGTGCCAGCTCAATTGGACAGGGGAGAGGAACTAATGAAAAACTGTTTTTT.

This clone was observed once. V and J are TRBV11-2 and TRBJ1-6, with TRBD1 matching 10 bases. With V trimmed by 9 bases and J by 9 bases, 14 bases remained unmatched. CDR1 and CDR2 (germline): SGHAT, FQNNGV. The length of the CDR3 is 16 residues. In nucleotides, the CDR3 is TGTGCCAGTAACCCGGGACAGGGGTTTTTTGGTTCACCCCTCCACTTT. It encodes CASNPGQGFFGSPLHF.

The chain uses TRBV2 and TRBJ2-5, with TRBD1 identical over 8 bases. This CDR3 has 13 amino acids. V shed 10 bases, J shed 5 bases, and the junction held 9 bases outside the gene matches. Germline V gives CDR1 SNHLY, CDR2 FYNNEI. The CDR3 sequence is CATRQGPRETQYF. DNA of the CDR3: TGTGCCACCCGACAGGGGCCCCGGGAGACCCAGTACTTC.

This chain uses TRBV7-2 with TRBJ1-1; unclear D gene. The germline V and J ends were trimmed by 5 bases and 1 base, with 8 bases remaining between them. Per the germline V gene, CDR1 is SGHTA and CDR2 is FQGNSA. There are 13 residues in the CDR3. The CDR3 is CASSRTWNTEAFF. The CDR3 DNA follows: TGTGCCAGCAGCAGAACGTGGAACACTGAAGCTTTCTTT.

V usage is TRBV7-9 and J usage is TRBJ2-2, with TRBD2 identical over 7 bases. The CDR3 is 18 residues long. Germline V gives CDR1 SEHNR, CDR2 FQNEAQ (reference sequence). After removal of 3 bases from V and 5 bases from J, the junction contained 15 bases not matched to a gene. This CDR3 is CASSLATLREVGTGELFF. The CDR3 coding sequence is TGTGCCAGCAGCTTGGCCACCCTTCGGGAGGTTGGAACCGGGGAGCTGTTTTTT.

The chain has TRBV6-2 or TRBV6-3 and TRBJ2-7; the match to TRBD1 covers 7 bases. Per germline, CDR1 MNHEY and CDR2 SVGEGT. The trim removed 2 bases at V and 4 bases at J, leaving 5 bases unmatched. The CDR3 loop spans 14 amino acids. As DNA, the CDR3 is TGTGCCAGCAGTTACGCCGGACAGGCGTACGAGCAGTACTTC. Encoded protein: CASSYAGQAYEQYF.

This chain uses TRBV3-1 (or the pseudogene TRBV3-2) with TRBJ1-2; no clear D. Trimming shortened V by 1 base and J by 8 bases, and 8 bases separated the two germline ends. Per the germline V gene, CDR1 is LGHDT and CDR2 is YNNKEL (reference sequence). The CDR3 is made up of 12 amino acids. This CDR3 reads CASSQGVEGYTF. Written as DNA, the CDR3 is TGTGCCAGCAGCCAAGGGGTTGAGGGCTACACCTTC.

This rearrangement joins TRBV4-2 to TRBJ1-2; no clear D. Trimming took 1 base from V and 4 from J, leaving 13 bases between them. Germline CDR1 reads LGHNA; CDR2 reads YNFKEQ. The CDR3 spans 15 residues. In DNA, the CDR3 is TGTGCCAGCAGCCAAGGGTTCGGCAGCCCCTATGGCTACACCTTC. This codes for CASSQGFGSPYGYTF.

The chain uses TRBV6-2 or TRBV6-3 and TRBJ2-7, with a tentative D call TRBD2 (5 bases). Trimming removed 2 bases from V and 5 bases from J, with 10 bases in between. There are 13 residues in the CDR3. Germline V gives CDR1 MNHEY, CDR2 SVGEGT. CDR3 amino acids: CASSYLLSDEQYV. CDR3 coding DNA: TGTGCCAGCAGTTACCTCCTTAGCGACGAGCAGTACGTC.

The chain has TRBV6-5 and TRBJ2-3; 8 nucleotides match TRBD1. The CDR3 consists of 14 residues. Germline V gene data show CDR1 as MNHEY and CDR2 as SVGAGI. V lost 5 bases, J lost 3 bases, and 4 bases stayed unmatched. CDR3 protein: CASSHRGTTDTQYF. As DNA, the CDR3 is TGTGCCAGCAGTCACAGGGGGACTACAGATACGCAGTATTTT.

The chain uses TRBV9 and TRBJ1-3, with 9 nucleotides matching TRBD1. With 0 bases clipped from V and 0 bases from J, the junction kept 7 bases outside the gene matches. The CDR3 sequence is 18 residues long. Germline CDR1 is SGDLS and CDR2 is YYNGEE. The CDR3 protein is CASSVAPTGGYSGNTIYF. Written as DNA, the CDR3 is TGTGCCAGCAGCGTAGCTCCGACAGGGGGTTACTCTGGAAACACCATATATTTT.

Written as DNA, the CDR3 is TGTGCCAGCAGCTTATTAGCGGGGGCGCAATCCTACGAGCAGTACTTC. Translated, it gives CASSLLAGAQSYEQYF. V gene TRBV7-6 combines with J gene TRBJ2-7, with 9 bases identical to TRBD2. Trimming at V came to 2 bases and at J to 1 base, leaving 6 bases not matched to a gene. The CDR3 totals 16 residues. From germline, CDR1 is SGHVS and CDR2 FNYEAQ.

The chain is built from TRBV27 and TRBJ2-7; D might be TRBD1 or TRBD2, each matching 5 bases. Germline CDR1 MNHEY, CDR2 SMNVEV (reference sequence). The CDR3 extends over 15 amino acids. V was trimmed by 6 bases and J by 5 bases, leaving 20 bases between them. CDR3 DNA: TGTGCCAGCAGCTTAGGGCCGGGGCGCCCCCACGAGCAGTACTTC. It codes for CASSLGPGRPHEQYF.

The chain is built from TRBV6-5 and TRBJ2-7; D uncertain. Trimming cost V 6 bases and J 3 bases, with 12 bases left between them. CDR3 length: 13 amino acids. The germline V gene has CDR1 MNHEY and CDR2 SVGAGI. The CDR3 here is CASRKNGDYEQYV. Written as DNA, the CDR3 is TGTGCCAGCAGGAAAAATGGTGACTACGAGCAGTACGTC.

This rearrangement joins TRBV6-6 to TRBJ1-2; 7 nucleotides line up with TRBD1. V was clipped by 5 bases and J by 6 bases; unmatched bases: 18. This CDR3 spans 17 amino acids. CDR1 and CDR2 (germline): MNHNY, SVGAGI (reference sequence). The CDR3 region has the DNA TGTGCCAGCAGTCGCAATCCCCAAGTGACAGGGTTTAATGGCTACACCTTC. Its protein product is CASSRNPQVTGFNGYTF.

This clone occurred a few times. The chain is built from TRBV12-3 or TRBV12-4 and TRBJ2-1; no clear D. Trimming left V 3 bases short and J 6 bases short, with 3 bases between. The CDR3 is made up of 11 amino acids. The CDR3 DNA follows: TGTGCCAGCAGTTTGGCCAATGAGCAGTTCTTC. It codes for CASSLANEQFF.

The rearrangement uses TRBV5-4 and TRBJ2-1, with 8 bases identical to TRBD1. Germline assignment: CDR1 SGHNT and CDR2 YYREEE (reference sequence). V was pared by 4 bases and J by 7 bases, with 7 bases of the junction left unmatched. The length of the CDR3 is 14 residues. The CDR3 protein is CASSPGTGWNEQFF. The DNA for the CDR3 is TGTGCCAGCAGCCCCGGGACAGGATGGAATGAGCAGTTCTTC.